The T cell receptor (beta chain) under discussion was sequenced for a study of T cell responses to AZD1222 COVID-19 vaccine. The CDR3 contains 14 residues. Germline-derived CDR1 and CDR2 are SGHAT and FQNNGV. V was pared by 4 bases and J by 3 bases, with 12 bases between. Concerning this clone itself: Its target is not known.

The table came from immunoSEQ multiplex PCR; TCRdb's copy has only in-frame clones and leaves some out. The table shows around 140,000 clones, with 92% occurring only once. Findings of the study overall: A mostly white British donor set with more females was recruited, and clonal diversity was possibly underestimated.

The chain couples TRBV11-2 to TRBJ1-1; D is ambiguous. Here the sequenced sample was peripheral blood, taken 28 days after the second AZD1222 dose. The receptor comes from an adult who received the AZD1222 COVID-19 vaccine. The CDR3 DNA reads as TGTGCCAGCAGCTCAGACGGAGGGTACACTGAAGCTTTCTTT. Protein: CASSSDGGYTEAFF.